Below, 29 T cell receptor beta chains from the same sample are listed, as sequenced in a study of identical twins. TCRdb processed the 5' RACE reads anew with MiXCR; each CDR3 protein has one entry. This table has roughly 490,000 distinct CDR3 sequences, roughly an eighth appearing once. The same data also went into a second study, on yellow fever vaccine responses in identical twins.

The sample taken for sequencing was CD4+ T cells sorted from blood. The receptors originated from a woman aged 18-30 years in good health.

A few counts support this clonotype. Written as DNA, the CDR3 is TGCGCCAGCAGCCAAGAATGGGACGGCTGGGTAGCGGTAAGCTCCTACGAGCAGTACTTC. Its translation: CASSQEWDGWVAVSSYEQYF. V is TRBV4-1 and J is TRBJ2-7; D might be TRBD2 (6 bases). Per germline, CDR1 MGHRA and CDR2 YSYEKL. The CDR3 runs 20 residues. The V end lost 0 bases, the J end lost 0 bases, and 24 bases lay between the germline ends.

This clonotype was seen repeatedly, ten times or more. This chain connects TRBV5-1 to TRBJ2-1; TRBD2 is a possible D gene (5 bases). This CDR3 has 14 amino acids. The V end was cut by 0 bases, the J end by 8 bases, with 12 bases between. Germline CDR1 and CDR2: SGHRS and YFSETQ. The CDR3 DNA is TGCGCCAGCAGCTTGGCAACTAGTATCCATGAGCAGTTCTTC. This gives the protein CASSLATSIHEQFF.

In its sample, this clonotype was seen a few times. The chain recombines TRBV20-1 with TRBJ2-1; maybe TRBD1 (6 bases). Germline CDR1 reads DFQATT; CDR2 reads SNEGSKA (reference sequence). This CDR3 has 13 residues. V was trimmed by 6 bases and J by 2 bases, leaving 11 bases between them. As DNA, the CDR3 is TGCAGTGCAGAGGGGGACACCTACAATGAGCAGTTCTTC. Protein product: CSAEGDTYNEQFF.

This chain joins TRBV12-3 or TRBV12-4 and TRBJ2-2; possible D gene TRBD2, 6 bases. The V end lost 5 bases, the J end lost 6 bases, and 31 bases lay between the germline ends. There are 20 residues in the CDR3. The CDR3 nucleotides are TGTGCCAGCAGTCTTAAATTAGAGTGGGGGGTGACACGGGGCCCCGGGGAGCTGTTTTTT. This gives the protein CASSLKLEWGVTRGPGELFF.

This clonotype occurred many times. The chain has TRBV20-1 and TRBJ2-7; TRBD1 matches at 9 bases. This CDR3 has 14 residues. Germline-derived CDR1 and CDR2 are DFQATT and SNEGSKA (reference sequence). The V segment lost 4 bases and the J segment 3 bases; nucleotides outside the gene matches: 7. The CDR3 DNA sequence: TGCAGTGCTATCACCGGGACAGGGAGCTACGAGCAGTACTTC. Translating it yields CSAITGTGSYEQYF.

The chain combines TRBV7-1 with TRBJ1-6; TRBD1 agrees at 9 bases. TRBV7-1 is labeled an ORF, and its function is uncertain. After removal of 3 bases from V and 6 bases from J, the junction contained 9 bases not matched to a gene. The CDR3 totals 17 residues. In nucleotides, the CDR3 is TGTGCCAGCAGCTCCGGGACAGGGATGATTTCTAATTCACCCCTCCACTTT. Translation gives CASSSGTGMISNSPLHF.

This clonotype came up many times. The chain joins TRBV27 to TRBJ2-1; 12 bases match TRBD1. The CDR3 runs to 16 residues. J was trimmed by 9 bases and V by 0 bases; bases with no gene match: 6. Germline CDR1 reads MNHEY; CDR2 reads SMNVEV (reference sequence). The CDR3 bases are TGTGCCAGCAGTTTATCGACGGGACAGGGGGCGGGTGAGCAGTTCTTC. As protein: CASSLSTGQGAGEQFF.

The chain recombines TRBV6-2 or TRBV6-3 with TRBJ2-7; D unresolved. The V gene lost 6 bases and the J gene lost 0 bases, with 15 bases spanning the gap. This CDR3 is 15 amino acids long. Germline lookup yields CDR1 MNHEY and CDR2 SVGEGT. In nucleotides, the CDR3 is TGTGCCAGCAGCTACAACAGAGGCTTCTCCTACGAGCAGTACTTC. Its protein is CASSYNRGFSYEQYF.

The genes are TRBV2 and TRBJ2-7, with 13 positions matching TRBD2. The CDR3 totals 20 residues. The V gene end was trimmed by 0 bases and the J gene end by 5 bases; junction bases not matched to a gene: 16. The V gene's germline CDR1 is SNHLY and CDR2 FYNNEI. The CDR3 sequence: CASSEAMGRTSGRFGNEQYF. CDR3 DNA sequence: TGTGCCAGCAGTGAAGCTATGGGGAGGACTAGCGGGAGATTTGGGAACGAGCAGTACTTC.

In this sample, this clonotype turned up a few times. This chain links TRBV7-2 with TRBJ2-5; 7 bases fit TRBD2. Trimming took 4 bases from V and 4 from J; bases not matched to a gene: 9. This CDR3 contains 15 residues. Germline lookup yields CDR1 SGHTA and CDR2 FQGNSA. The CDR3 reads CASSYEGGPPETQYF. The CDR3, as DNA: TGTGCCAGCAGCTACGAGGGAGGGCCTCCAGAGACCCAGTACTTC. The full variable domain, completed using reference TRBV7-2 and TRBJ2-5, is GAGVSQSPSNKVTEKGKDVELRCDPISGHTALYWYRQSLGQGLEFLIYFQGNSAPDKSGLPSDRFSAERTGGSVSTLTIQRTQQEDSAVYLCASSYEGGPPETQYFGPGTRLLVL.

There are a few counts of this clonotype. One end of the junction is discordant with germline, which a read error may explain. The CDR3 here is CSVKDRNNSPLHF. In nucleotides, the CDR3 is TGCAGCGTTAAAGACAGGAATAATTCACCCCTCCACTTT. This chain uses TRBV29-1 with TRBJ1-6, with D maybe TRBD1 (6 bases). Per germline, CDR1 SQVTM and CDR2 ANQGSEA. The CDR3 has 13 amino acids. Looking up the rest from reference TRBV29-1 and TRBJ1-6 gives the full variable domain: SAVISQKPSRDICQRGTSLTIQCQVDSQVTMMFWYRQQPGQSLTLIATANQGSEATYESGFVIDKFPISRPNLTFSTLTVSNMSPEDSSIYLCSVKDRNNSPLHFGNGTRLTVT.

This clonotype has only a few counts. This rearrangement joins TRBV20-1 to TRBJ2-7; D is ambiguous. Germline V gene data show CDR1 as DFQATT and CDR2 as SNEGSKA (reference sequence). V lost 5 bases, J lost 4 bases, and 9 bases lay in between. The length of the CDR3 is 11 residues. The chain's CDR3 is CSAGPGYEQYF. The CDR3 DNA reads TGCAGTGCTGGACCAGGTTACGAGCAGTACTTC.

The table lists this clonotype with a few counts. This chain uses TRBV12-3 or TRBV12-4 with TRBJ1-2, with no clear D. The CDR3 runs to 12 residues. The germline V and J ends were trimmed by 5 bases and 6 bases, with 10 bases remaining between them. CDR3: CASSGPDHGYTF. Here the CDR3 DNA reads TGTGCCAGCAGTGGGCCGGACCATGGCTACACCTTC.

This clonotype was seen a handful of times. The gene calls are TRBV20-1 and TRBJ2-1; D is possibly TRBD2 (6 bases). V was pared by 3 bases and J by 10 bases, with 16 bases between. Germline lookup yields CDR1 DFQATT and CDR2 SNEGSKA (reference sequence). The CDR3 totals 13 residues. The CDR3 bases are TGCAGTGCTAGGTGGGGAGGATTGGAAGAGCAGTTCTTC. Encoded protein: CSARWGGLEEQFF.

The chain joins TRBV7-2 to TRBJ2-6, with D maybe TRBD2 (6 bases). Trimming stripped 1 base from V and 15 bases from J, with 22 bases between. The CDR3 runs to 16 residues. Per germline, CDR1 SGHTA and CDR2 FQGNSA. Here the CDR3 DNA reads TGTGCCAGCAGCTTAGGAAACTCCGGGACTGCTCCCCGCCTGACTTTC. Residues: CASSLGNSGTAPRLTF.

This clonotype was seen a handful of times. The J gene is TRBJ1-2, the V gene TRBV6-5; the D is unclear. V lost 0 bases and J lost 4, with 15 bases in between. The CDR3 consists of 16 residues. CDR1 and CDR2 from the germline V gene are MNHEY and SVGAGI. CDR3 coding DNA: TGTGCCAGCAGTTACTCCGATCTGGGCCCGAGCTATGGCTACACCTTC. This translates into CASSYSDLGPSYGYTF.

At least ten counts were recorded for this clonotype. V and J are TRBV10-3 and TRBJ2-2; no clear D. This CDR3 is built from 13 residues. CDR1 and CDR2 from the germline V gene are ENHRY and SYGVKD. V lost 2 bases to trimming and J lost 6 bases, with 7 bases between them. The CDR3, as DNA: TGTGCCATCAGTGAGGTCGGCTCCGGGGAGCTGTTTTTT. It yields the protein CAISEVGSGELFF.

J is TRBJ2-2 and V is TRBV15; 8 bases are shared with TRBD2. After removal of 3 bases from V and 3 bases from J, the junction contained 3 bases not matched to a gene. The CDR3 has 15 residues. CDR1 is LNHNV and CDR2 is YYDKDF in the germline V gene (reference sequence). The CDR3, as DNA: TGTGCCACCAGCAGCGGGGGGGCCTACACCGGGGAGCTGTTTTTT. Its translation: CATSSGGAYTGELFF.

In this sample, this clonotype turned up many times. The V call is TRBV12-3 or TRBV12-4, the J call TRBJ2-7; perhaps TRBD2 as D (6 bases). The V end lost 7 bases, the J end lost 4 bases, and 17 bases lay between the germline ends. This CDR3 is built from 14 residues. CDR3 DNA sequence: TGTGCCAGCACCACCGCGGGGTACCGGTACGAGCAGTACTTC. It codes for CASTTAGYRYEQYF.

There are a few counts of this clonotype. This rearrangement joins TRBV20-1 to TRBJ2-1, with 16 bases that match TRBD2. This CDR3 has 16 residues. Germline loops: CDR1 DFQATT, CDR2 SNEGSKA (reference sequence). Trimming cost V 1 base and J 6 bases; bases outside gene matches: 3. CDR3 sequence reads: CSARGGLAGGRNEQFF. DNA of the CDR3: TGCAGTGCTAGAGGGGGACTAGCGGGAGGGCGCAATGAGCAGTTCTTC.

This sequence joins TRBV10-3 and TRBJ2-3; 8 bases are shared with TRBD2. The CDR3 is made up of 16 amino acids. Germline V gene data show CDR1 as ENHRY and CDR2 as SYGVKD. Unmatched junction bases numbered 8, after V lost 6 bases and J lost 0 bases. This chain's CDR3 is CAIRPTSGPSTDTQYF. The CDR3 DNA reads TGTGCCATCAGACCAACTAGCGGACCTAGCACAGATACGCAGTATTTT.

The table lists this clonotype with a few counts. This sequence joins TRBV6-5 and TRBJ2-7, with TRBD1 matching 9 bases. Trimming removed 2 bases from V and 10 bases from J; junction bases left unmatched: 3. CDR1 is MNHEY and CDR2 is SVGAGI in the germline V gene. The CDR3 contains 12 residues. The CDR3: CASSYATGGQYF. The DNA of the CDR3 is TGTGCCAGCAGTTACGCTACAGGGGGCCAGTACTTC.

This chain connects TRBV6-5 to TRBJ1-4; 8 positions agree with TRBD1. V lost 2 bases, J lost 0 bases, and 5 bases stayed unmatched. CDR3 length: 17 residues. From germline, CDR1 is MNHEY and CDR2 SVGAGI. The CDR3 spells CASSYRDRSTTNEKLFF. Written as DNA, the CDR3 is TGTGCCAGCAGTTACAGGGACAGGTCGACAACTAATGAAAAACTGTTTTTT.

The chain recombines TRBV12-3 or TRBV12-4 with TRBJ2-7, with 8 bases identical to TRBD2. The CDR3 runs 14 residues. V shed 5 bases and J 1 base; nucleotides not matched to a gene: 4. CDR3 sequence reads: CASSGAGVSYEQYF. DNA of the CDR3: TGTGCCAGCAGTGGAGCGGGGGTATCCTACGAGCAGTACTTC.

In this sample, this clonotype turned up many times. The V and J genes are TRBV10-1 and TRBJ2-4, with D possibly TRBD1 on 6 matching bases. Trimming removed 6 bases at V and 3 bases at J, with 15 bases between. The CDR3 extends over 15 amino acids. Germline V gene data show CDR1 as WNHNN and CDR2 as SYGVQD (reference sequence). In nucleotides, the CDR3 is TGCGCCAGCAGCTCCGGGGTACAGGGCAAAAACATTCAGTACTTC. Its protein product is CASSSGVQGKNIQYF.

V usage is TRBV12-3 or TRBV12-4 and J usage is TRBJ2-2; possible D gene TRBD1, 6 bases. The CDR3 loop spans 15 amino acids. The V gene lost 6 bases and the J gene lost 2 bases, with 13 bases spanning the gap. CDR3 sequence (DNA): TGTGCCAGCAGCCCCGGGACAAGAAACACCGGGGAGCTGTTTTTT. Protein sequence: CASSPGTRNTGELFF.

CDR3 nucleotides: TGTGCCAGCAGCTTAGGGCGGGCCTACAATGAGCAGTTCTTC. This gives the protein CASSLGRAYNEQFF. The chain employs TRBV7-9 and TRBJ2-1; the D gene is possibly TRBD2 (5 bases). V was trimmed by 1 base and J by 2 bases, leaving 6 bases between them. This CDR3 is 14 amino acids long. Germline values: CDR1 SEHNR, CDR2 FQNEAQ (reference sequence).

This clonotype occurred a few times. The V call is TRBV9, the J call TRBJ1-5; tentatively, D is TRBD1 (6 bases). Trimming removed 0 bases at V and 4 bases at J, with 11 bases between. The germline V gene has CDR1 SGDLS and CDR2 YYNGEE. The CDR3 length is 15 residues. The CDR3 region has the DNA TGTGCCAGCAGCGTAGGCGGGGGCGATAATCAGCCCCAGCATTTT. This encodes CASSVGGGDNQPQHF.

This clonotype was counted between two and nine times. V gene TRBV4-3 combines with J gene TRBJ2-1; tentative D call: TRBD2 (6 bases). Germline V lookup: CDR1 LGHNA, CDR2 YSLEER. Trimming took 1 base from V and 1 from J, leaving 8 bases between them. This CDR3 contains 15 residues. The CDR3 nucleotides read TGCGCCAGCAGCCAAGTTCGGGGGTCCTACAATGAGCAGTTCTTC. Protein: CASSQVRGSYNEQFF.